This T cell receptor (beta chain) stems from a study of CD8 T cells in ankylosing spondylitis. Study results and caveats: Certain motif variants had earlier appeared in reactive arthritis synovial fluid and blood. Blood of patients with ankylosing spondylitis appeared to be characterized by a TCR beta motif of about eight highly homologous variants. Enrichment of disease-linked clones was reportedly significant in matched ankylosing spondylitis synovial fluid.

V trimming: 1 base; J trimming: 6 bases; junction bases outside the gene matches: 6. The CDR3 runs to 16 residues. Looked up from germline, CDR1 is SEHNR and CDR2 is FQNEAQ (reference sequence). The table lists this clonotype with a few counts. What it binds is unknown. The authors made TCR beta libraries by quantitative 5'-RACE with molecular barcodes. Via MiXCR, TCRdb re-called the 5' RACE reads, giving one row per CDR3 protein. Here the sample spans about 160,000 distinct CDR3 sequences, approximately 20% being singletons. The rearrangement uses TRBV7-9 and TRBJ2-1; 10 nucleotides line up with TRBD2. The receptor's source is a male donor with ankylosing spondylitis or in good health (not recorded which). Sequenced: blood, either unsorted or a sorted T cell fraction (not recorded which). The DNA of the CDR3 is TGTGCCAGCAGCTTAGTGGGAGCGGGAGGGTTCAATGAGCAGTTCTTC. This gives the protein CASSLVGAGGFNEQFF.